These 5 T cell receptor beta chains originate from one sample sequenced in a study of T cell repertoires in cytomegalovirus infection. From the reads, TCRdb called clonotypes with MiXCR, one entry per CDR3 protein. The sample has 100,000 to 150,000 distinct CDR3 sequences; 7% to 9.5% are singletons. Sequencing input: PBMCs. The receptors here all came from a human donor in good health (CMV status not recorded). Some clones in this sample may be carry-over from other donors' samples.

A few counts support this clonotype. The chain carries TRBV5-1 and TRBJ1-1; TRBD1 matches at 8 bases. After removal of 4 bases from V and 0 bases from J, the junction contained 8 bases not matched to a gene. This CDR3 contains 16 residues. Germline V lookup: CDR1 SGHRS, CDR2 YFSETQ. CDR3 residues: CASSRDRPGLNTEAFF. As DNA, the CDR3 is TGCGCCAGCAGCCGGGACAGGCCGGGTCTGAACACTGAAGCTTTCTTT.

This clonotype was observed a handful of times. The V gene is TRBV28, the J gene TRBJ1-2, with a weak D call TRBD1 (6 bases). The germline gives CDR1 MDHEN, CDR2 SYDVKM. V lost 8 bases and J 6 bases, leaving 13 bases between the germline ends. The CDR3 contains 12 residues. The CDR3 nucleotides read TGTGCCAGCCGACAGGTCTCGGATGGCTACACCTTC. Residues: CASRQVSDGYTF.

This chain uses TRBV20-1 with TRBJ1-1, with unresolved D. Germline V lookup: CDR1 DFQATT, CDR2 SNEGSKA (reference sequence). V was shortened by 1 base and J by 1 base, with 16 bases between the two germline ends. The CDR3 is made up of 16 amino acids. The CDR3 bases are TGCAGTGCTAGAGGTCCGACACAAAGCTGGAACACTGAAGCTTTCTTT. Amino acid sequence: CSARGPTQSWNTEAFF.

This chain uses TRBV20-1 with TRBJ1-2; a possible D gene is TRBD1 (5 bases). Germline V gives CDR1 DFQATT, CDR2 SNEGSKA (reference sequence). The CDR3 runs to 13 residues. Trimming removed 3 bases from V and 12 bases from J, with 20 bases in between. CDR3 loop: CSASGGGRTPHTF. CDR3 coding DNA: TGCAGTGCTAGTGGGGGGGGAAGAACTCCGCACACCTTC.

The chain is built from TRBV14 and TRBJ1-6, with D possibly being TRBD1 (5 bases). Trimming took off 2 bases at V and 8 bases at J, with 19 bases between the two ends. CDR3 length: 17 residues. CDR1 and CDR2 (germline): SGHDN, FVKESK. The chain's CDR3 is CASSQLPGTRGDSPLHF. CDR3 sequence (DNA): TGTGCCAGCAGCCAACTACCCGGGACTAGAGGGGATTCACCCCTCCACTTT.